These T cell receptor beta chains were read from a single sample in a study of beta chain features in type 1 diabetes. Repertoires were generated with immunoSEQ multiplex PCR, while TCRdb's copy carries only in-frame clones and drops some. The table shows some 330,000 clones, with approximately 12% occurring only once. Input material: naive CD4+ T cells from blood. These receptors were obtained from a woman between 18 and 30 years old with type 1 diabetes. The CDR3 runs from the conserved cysteine through the conserved F or W. The order of the fields is V gene, J gene, D gene, clone size, CDR3 DNA, CDR3 protein. The D gene is left open where the match is weak. Expanded clones are given a class, and other clones once, few, many or no size at all.

>TRBV7-9|TRBJ2-4|TRBD2|-
TGTGCCAGCAGCTTAGTCCCAGCGGGAGGCGGAGCCAAAAACATTCAGTACTTC
CASSLVPAGGGAKNIQYF
>TRBV30|TRBJ2-7|TRBD1|-
TGTGCCTGGAGGACTCAGGGGGCCCCCTACGAGCAGTACTTC
CAWRTQGAPYEQYF
>TRBV4-2|TRBJ2-7|TRBD2|few
TGTGCCAGCAGCCAAGGGACTAGCGCCTACGAGCAGTACTTC
CASSQGTSAYEQYF
>TRBV23-1|TRBJ1-5|TRBD1|few
TGCGCCAGCACCGCACCGGCGGGACAGAAACTTAATCAGCCCCAGCATTTT
CASTAPAGQKLNQPQHF
>TRBV19|TRBJ1-2|-|-
TGTGCCAGTACCACGGGGGGCACGGGCAACTATGGCTACACCTTC
CASTTGGTGNYGYTF
>TRBV25-1|TRBJ1-1|-|few
TGTGCCAGCAGTGCAGAGAGGGTGAACACTGAAGCTTTCTTT
CASSAERVNTEAFF
>TRBV7-2|TRBJ2-1|-|few
TGTGCCAGCAGCCGAACTAGTTATGAGCAGTTCTTC
CASSRTSYEQFF
>TRBV4-3|TRBJ2-3|TRBD2|once
TGCGCCAGCAGCCAACACCCAACTAGCGGAGGTCTCACAGATACGCAGTATTTT
CASSQHPTSGGLTDTQYF
>TRBV19|TRBJ2-1|TRBD2|-
TGTGCCAGTAGTTCAGCTAGCGGGAGGACCTACAATGAGCAGTTCTTC
CASSSASGRTYNEQFF
>TRBV4-3|TRBJ2-3|TRBD2|few
TGCGCCAGCAGTCGCTACCTGGAGACTAGCGGGATATACACAGATACGCAGTATTTT
CASSRYLETSGIYTDTQYF
>TRBV2|TRBJ2-7|-|-
TGTGCCAGCAGTCAATTCACAGGGCCCTACGAGCAGTACTTC
CASSQFTGPYEQYF
>TRBV5-4|TRBJ2-1|TRBD2|few
TGTGCCAGCAGTCGGGGGGGGGAGAACAATGAGCAGTTCTTC
CASSRGGENNEQFF
>TRBV4-3|TRBJ1-2|TRBD1|few
TGCGCCAGTTCAAGGGAACCCGCGGGACAGGAAAACTATGGCTACACCTTC
CASSREPAGQENYGYTF
>TRBV11-2|TRBJ2-1|-|-
TGTGCCAGCAGCTTAATGTGGGGGGACAATGAGCAGTTCTTC
CASSLMWGDNEQFF
>TRBV29-1|TRBJ1-1|-|-
TGCAGCGTTGGACAGCTCAGGACTGAAGCTTTCTTT
CSVGQLRTEAFF
>TRBV18|TRBJ2-5|TRBD2|few
TGTGCCAGCTCACCACCTCGCGGGGGGGCTCGAGACGAGACCCAGTACTTC
CASSPPRGGARDETQYF
>TRBV5-1|TRBJ2-1|-|-
TGCGCCAGCAGGGGCCATAGCGGCTACAATGAGCAGTTCTTC
CASRGHSGYNEQFF
>TRBV5-6|TRBJ1-1|TRBD1|-
TGTGCCAGCAGCGCACGGACAGGCCTGAACACTGAAGCTTTCTTT
CASSARTGLNTEAFF
>TRBV18|TRBJ2-7|TRBD1|few
TGTGCCAGCTCACCTGGGACAGGGAGCTACGAGCAGTACTTC
CASSPGTGSYEQYF
>TRBV5-1|TRBJ2-5|TRBD2|few
TGCGCCAGCAGCAAAAGTAGCGGGGGCCCGCAAGAGACCCAGTACTTC
CASSKSSGGPQETQYF
>TRBV29-1|TRBJ2-2|TRBD1|-
TGCAGCGCCGACAGGGGATCCACCGGGGAGCTGTTTTTT
CSADRGSTGELFF
>TRBV15|TRBJ2-3|-|few
TGTGCCACCAGCAGAGATAATGGAGGGTTGGATACGCAGTATTTT
CATSRDNGGLDTQYF
>TRBV6-6|TRBJ2-1|TRBD2|-
TGTGCCAGCACCGTAGCTAGCGGGGTGAATGAGCAGTTCTTC
CASTVASGVNEQFF
>TRBV30|TRBJ1-5|-|few
TGTGCCTGGAGTACACAGGGATGGCAGCCCCAGCATTTT
CAWSTQGWQPQHF
>TRBV6-5|TRBJ2-2|-|few
TGTGCCAGCAGCTATAGACAGTCCGGGGAGCTGTTTTTT
CASSYRQSGELFF
>TRBV10-3|TRBJ2-1|TRBD2|few
TGTGCCATCGCTTGGCGGGAGGGCCCGCGGGAGCAGTTCTTC
CAIAWREGPREQFF
>TRBV6-6|TRBJ2-2|-|-
TGTGCCAGCAGTCGGCCCGGGGTCGGGGAGCTGTTTTTT
CASSRPGVGELFF
>TRBV5-1|TRBJ2-1|-|-
TGCGCCAGCAGCTCCGTCGGGGGCTCCTACAATGAGCAGTTCTTC
CASSSVGGSYNEQFF
>TRBV7-8|TRBJ2-7|-|-
TGTGCCAGCAGCCCCCGCGGGCGCCGGGGCTACGAGCAGTACTTC
CASSPRGRRGYEQYF
>TRBV29-1|TRBJ2-7|TRBD2|-
TGCAGCGTACCAGCGGGGTCCTCCTACGAGCAGTACTTC
CSVPAGSSYEQYF
>TRBV10-2|TRBJ2-7|TRBD1|few
TGCGCCAGCAGGGCGGGACAGGGCCCCTACGAGCAGTACTTC
CASRAGQGPYEQYF
>TRBV6-5|TRBJ2-5|-|few
TGTGCCAGCAGTTACTCTCAGGGGCACCTACAAGAGACCCAGTACTTC
CASSYSQGHLQETQYF
>TRBV6-5|TRBJ2-2|-|-
TGTGCCAGCAGCTCAGGGGATGGCGGGGAGCTGTTTTTT
CASSSGDGGELFF
>TRBV7-9|TRBJ1-4|-|few
TGTGCCAGCACCTCCAACAGGGTATCCGAAAAACTGTTTTTT
CASTSNRVSEKLFF
>TRBV7-9|TRBJ2-2|-|-
TGTGCCAGCACCCCCGGACAACGACCCACCGGGGAGCTGTTTTTT
CASTPGQRPTGELFF
>TRBV7-3|TRBJ2-1|-|few
TGTGCCAGCAGCTACACAACCAACAATGAGCAGTTCTTC
CASSYTTNNEQFF
>TRBV14|TRBJ1-2|TRBD1|-
TGTGCCAGCAGCCGTAATCAGGGGGCTTGGGGCTACACCTTC
CASSRNQGAWGYTF
>TRBV7-9|TRBJ2-3|-|few
TGTGCCAGCAGCTTAGGAAACCAGTTCACAGATACGCAGTATTTT
CASSLGNQFTDTQYF
>TRBV5-4|TRBJ2-3|TRBD2|-
TGTGCCAGCAGCTTAAGGCTAGCGGGAGTCAACACAGATACGCAGTATTTT
CASSLRLAGVNTDTQYF
>TRBV10-3|TRBJ2-3|-|few
TGTGCCACGCAGCAGGGTAACACAGATACGCAGTATTTT
CATQQGNTDTQYF
>TRBV6-5|TRBJ2-1|-|-
TGTGCCAGCAGCCTAGACCGCGGCTCCTACAATGAGCAGTTCTTC
CASSLDRGSYNEQFF
>TRBV11-3|TRBJ2-2|TRBD1|-
TGTGCCAGCAGAGGGACAGGGAGTAACACCGGGGAGCTGTTTTTT
CASRGTGSNTGELFF
>TRBV7-2|TRBJ2-5|-|-
TGTGCCAGCAGCTTCCTAGAGACCCAGTACTTC
CASSFLETQYF
>TRBV15|TRBJ2-1|-|few
TGTGCCACCAGCAGCATAGACCGCGGGACGGCACTGGTTGAGCAGTTCTTC
CATSSIDRGTALVEQFF
>TRBV7-9|TRBJ2-7|TRBD1|few
TGTGCCAGCAGCCCCCCAGGGGGCCGGGACGAGCAGTACTTC
CASSPPGGRDEQYF